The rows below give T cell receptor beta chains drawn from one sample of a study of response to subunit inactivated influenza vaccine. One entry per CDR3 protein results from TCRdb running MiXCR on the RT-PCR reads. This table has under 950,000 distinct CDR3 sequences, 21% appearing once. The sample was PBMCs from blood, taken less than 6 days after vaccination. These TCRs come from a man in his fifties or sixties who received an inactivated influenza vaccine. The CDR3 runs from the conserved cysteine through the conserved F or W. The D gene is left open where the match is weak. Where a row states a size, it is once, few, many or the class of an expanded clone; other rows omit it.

CDR3aa: CASSLAAGAGTEAFF
CDR3nt: TGTGCCAGCAGCTTAGCCGCGGGGGCGGGCACTGAAGCTTTCTTT
v_gene: TRBV7-9
j_gene: TRBJ1-1
abundance: few
d_gene: .

CDR3aa: CASSQWEGGNTDTQYF
CDR3nt: TGTGCCAGCAGCCAGTGGGAGGGCGGAAACACAGATACGCAGTATTTT
v_gene: TRBV4-2
j_gene: TRBJ2-3
abundance: many
d_gene: TRBD2

CDR3aa: CASRRRGRGTDTQYF
CDR3nt: TGTGCCAGCAGACGAAGGGGGCGCGGCACAGATACGCAGTATTTT
v_gene: TRBV12-3/TRBV12-4
j_gene: TRBJ2-3
abundance: .
d_gene: TRBD1

CDR3aa: CASTGGYNSPLHF
CDR3nt: TGTGCCAGTACCGGGGGTTATAATTCACCCCTCCACTTT
v_gene: TRBV6-1
j_gene: TRBJ1-6
abundance: few
d_gene: .

CDR3aa: CASRGTRGAITDTQYF
CDR3nt: TGTGCCAGCAGGGGTACGCGGGGGGCAATCACAGATACGCAGTATTTT
v_gene: TRBV12-3/TRBV12-4
j_gene: TRBJ2-3
abundance: few
d_gene: TRBD2

CDR3aa: CSARDPGAMYYEQYF
CDR3nt: TGCAGTGCTAGAGATCCAGGGGCGATGTACTACGAGCAGTACTTC
v_gene: TRBV20-1
j_gene: TRBJ2-7
abundance: .
d_gene: .

CDR3aa: CASSLLSGVWSPLHF
CDR3nt: TGTGCCAGCAGTCTCCTATCCGGGGTCTGGTCACCCCTCCACTTT
v_gene: TRBV6-1
j_gene: TRBJ1-6
abundance: few
d_gene: .

CDR3aa: CASSQEGLWVGELFF
CDR3nt: TGTGCCAGCAGCCAAGAGGGCCTGTGGGTCGGGGAGCTGTTTTTT
v_gene: TRBV14
j_gene: TRBJ2-2
abundance: once
d_gene: .

CDR3aa: CAISEGIGEQYF
CDR3nt: TGTGCCATCAGTGAGGGAATCGGCGAGCAGTACTTC
v_gene: TRBV10-3
j_gene: TRBJ2-7
abundance: .
d_gene: .

CDR3aa: CASSSPLSQRVTEQYF
CDR3nt: TGTGCCAGCAGTTCGCCCCTGTCCCAAAGGGTCACCGAGCAGTACTTC
v_gene: TRBV28
j_gene: TRBJ2-7
abundance: .
d_gene: .

CDR3aa: CASSLQQQPQETQYF
CDR3nt: TGTGCCAGCTCACTCCAACAGCAACCCCAAGAGACCCAGTACTTC
v_gene: TRBV18
j_gene: TRBJ2-5
abundance: .
d_gene: .

CDR3aa: CASSSIGATEAFF
CDR3nt: TGTGCCAGCAGTTCCATAGGGGCCACTGAAGCTTTCTTT
v_gene: TRBV28
j_gene: TRBJ1-1
abundance: .
d_gene: .

CDR3aa: CASSLYADRIAGVSDTQYF
CDR3nt: TGTGCCAGCAGTTTATATGCCGACCGTATAGCGGGAGTATCAGATACGCAGTATTTT
v_gene: TRBV27
j_gene: TRBJ2-3
abundance: few
d_gene: TRBD2

CDR3aa: CASSIGTLSSYEQYF
CDR3nt: TGTGCCAGTAGTATCGGGACGTTGAGCTCCTACGAGCAGTACTTC
v_gene: TRBV19
j_gene: TRBJ2-7
abundance: .
d_gene: .

CDR3aa: CASSQDVGSSYEQYF
CDR3nt: TGCGCCAGCAGCCAAGATGTCGGCAGCTCCTACGAGCAGTACTTC
v_gene: TRBV4-3
j_gene: TRBJ2-7
abundance: .
d_gene: .

CDR3aa: CASSPFTANPYNEQFF
CDR3nt: TGTGCCAGCTCACCTTTTACGGCTAACCCCTACAATGAGCAGTTCTTC
v_gene: TRBV18
j_gene: TRBJ2-1
abundance: .
d_gene: .

CDR3aa: CASGNSGEPRETQYF
CDR3nt: TGTGCTAGTGGTAACTCTGGGGAGCCGAGGGAGACCCAGTACTTC
v_gene: TRBV12-5
j_gene: TRBJ2-5
abundance: few
d_gene: .

CDR3aa: CASSQGTDYLNEQFF
CDR3nt: TGTGCCAGCAGCCAAGGAACGGACTATCTCAATGAGCAGTTCTTC
v_gene: TRBV3-1
j_gene: TRBJ2-1
abundance: .
d_gene: .

CDR3aa: CASSRGQANTGELFF
CDR3nt: TGTGCCAGCTCGCGGGGACAGGCGAACACCGGGGAGCTGTTTTTT
v_gene: TRBV18
j_gene: TRBJ2-2
abundance: many
d_gene: TRBD1

CDR3aa: CASSSVGQAYNEQFF
CDR3nt: TGTGCCAGCAGCTCCGTGGGCCAAGCCTACAATGAGCAGTTCTTC
v_gene: TRBV5-5
j_gene: TRBJ2-1
abundance: .
d_gene: .

CDR3aa: CSARDLDRADTQYF
CDR3nt: TGCAGTGCTAGAGATCTGGACAGGGCAGATACGCAGTATTTT
v_gene: TRBV20-1
j_gene: TRBJ2-3
abundance: few
d_gene: TRBD1

CDR3aa: CASSQLAGEHNEQFF
CDR3nt: TGTGCCAGCAGTCAGCTAGCGGGAGAACACAATGAGCAGTTCTTC
v_gene: TRBV28
j_gene: TRBJ2-1
abundance: .
d_gene: TRBD2

CDR3aa: CATSRQMFQGYTF
CDR3nt: TGTGCCACCAGTCGACAGATGTTTCAGGGCTACACCTTC
v_gene: TRBV24-1
j_gene: TRBJ1-2
abundance: few
d_gene: .

CDR3aa: CASSPRTPRNSPLHF
CDR3nt: TGTGCCAGCAGTCCTAGGACACCACGAAATTCACCCCTCCACTTT
v_gene: TRBV28
j_gene: TRBJ1-6
abundance: .
d_gene: .

CDR3aa: CSARGAAGAESDTQYF
CDR3nt: TGCAGTGCTAGAGGCGCAGCGGGAGCGGAGTCAGATACGCAGTATTTT
v_gene: TRBV20-1
j_gene: TRBJ2-3
abundance: .
d_gene: TRBD2

CDR3aa: CASSLTGTGWAGYTF
CDR3nt: TGTGCCAGCAGTTTAACCGGGACAGGATGGGCTGGCTACACCTTC
v_gene: TRBV12-3/TRBV12-4
j_gene: TRBJ1-2
abundance: few
d_gene: TRBD1